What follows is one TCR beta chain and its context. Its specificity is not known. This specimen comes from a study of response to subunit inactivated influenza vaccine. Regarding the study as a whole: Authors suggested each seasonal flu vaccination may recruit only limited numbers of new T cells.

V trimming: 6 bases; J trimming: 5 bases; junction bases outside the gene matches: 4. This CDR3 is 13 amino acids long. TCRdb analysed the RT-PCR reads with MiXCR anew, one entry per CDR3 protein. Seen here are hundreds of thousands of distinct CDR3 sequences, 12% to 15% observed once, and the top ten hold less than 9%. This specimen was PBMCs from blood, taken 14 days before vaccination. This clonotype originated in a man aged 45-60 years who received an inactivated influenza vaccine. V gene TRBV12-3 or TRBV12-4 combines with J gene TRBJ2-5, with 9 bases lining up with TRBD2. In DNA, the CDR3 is TGTGCCAGCAGCTTTGGACTAGCGGAGACCCAGTACTTC. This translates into CASSFGLAETQYF.